The 15 T cell receptor beta chains presented below share a single source sample, sequenced in a study of cytomegalovirus exposure and HLA in healthy donors. Primers: 60 Vbeta forward and 13 Jbeta reverse. Using immunoSEQ multiplex PCR, the repertoire was profiled, and TCRdb retains in-frame clones only, with some absent. The table shows around 96,000 clones, with 65% to 85% occurring only once. Sequenced sample: PBMCs. Every receptor here comes from a young man in good health and CMV-seronegative.

For the CDR3, the DNA is TGCGCCAGCAGTGCTACCGGCGGCAGCTATAATTCACCCCTCCACTTT. It translates to CASSATGGSYNSPLHF. The chain uses TRBV10-1 and TRBJ1-6, with D hard to call. Germline CDR1 and CDR2: WNHNN and SYGVQD (reference sequence). The CDR3 runs to 16 residues. Trimming removed 4 bases at V and 3 bases at J, with 13 bases between.

V gene TRBV30 combines with J gene TRBJ1-2; D is undetermined. CDR3 length: 13 amino acids. Between the trimmed V and J ends, which lost 0 bases and 5 bases, there was a span of 10 bases. Germline assignment: CDR1 GTSNPN and CDR2 SVGIG (reference sequence). CDR3 DNA sequence: TGTGCCTGGAGTGTAAACGTAGAGTATGGCTACACCTTC. Protein product: CAWSVNVEYGYTF.

The CDR3 sequence: CASSLSFGFQETQYF. CDR3 DNA sequence: TGCGCCAGCAGCTTGTCGTTCGGTTTCCAAGAGACCCAGTACTTC. The chain couples TRBV5-1 to TRBJ2-5; D is ambiguous. V lost 1 base to trimming and J lost 1 base, with 11 bases between them. Looked up from germline, CDR1 is SGHRS and CDR2 is YFSETQ. The CDR3 covers 15 residues.

V and J are TRBV5-1 and TRBJ2-7; D is undetermined. From germline, CDR1 is SGHRS and CDR2 YFSETQ. The V end was cut by 5 bases, the J end by 2 bases, with 14 bases between. The CDR3 length is 14 residues. The DNA for the CDR3 is TGCGCCAGCAGATCCCCAGGAAAACCCTACGAGCAGTACTTC. This translates into CASRSPGKPYEQYF.

The chain is built from TRBV25-1 and TRBJ1-2; the D gene is possibly TRBD1 (6 bases). Trimming removed 5 bases from V and 3 bases from J, with 16 bases in between. CDR3 size: 15 residues. The germline gives CDR1 MGHDK, CDR2 SYGVNS. As DNA, the CDR3 is TGTGCCAGCAGTCGTTTAGGGGGATTAGACTATGGCTACACCTTC. This sequence encodes CASSRLGGLDYGYTF.

The chain employs TRBV29-1 and TRBJ2-7; D gene uncertain. This CDR3 has 13 amino acids. The V gene's germline CDR1 is SQVTM and CDR2 ANQGSEA. The ends were cut back, 0 bases at V and 5 bases at J, with 11 bases in the middle. CDR3 sequence reads: CSVEDPRSDEQYF. The CDR3 DNA sequence: TGCAGCGTTGAAGACCCTAGATCCGACGAGCAGTACTTC.

V is TRBV5-6 and J is TRBJ1-2; no clear D. Germline V CDR1 and CDR2: SGHDT, YYEEEE. Trimming took 0 bases from V and 2 from J, leaving 8 bases between them. The CDR3 totals 14 residues. CDR3 DNA: TGTGCCAGCAGCTTGGACTTTACCAACTATGGCTACACCTTC. Its translation is CASSLDFTNYGYTF.

This sequence joins TRBV6-1 and TRBJ2-2, with D uncertain. This CDR3 has 13 residues. From germline, CDR1 is MNHNS and CDR2 SASEGT. The V end was cut by 4 bases, the J end by 2 bases, with 5 bases between. The CDR3 spells CASSAFNTGELFF. DNA of the CDR3: TGTGCCAGCAGTGCCTTTAACACCGGGGAGCTGTTTTTT.

The chain has TRBV27 and TRBJ2-4; 13 bases align to TRBD2. V trimming: 5 bases; J trimming: 7 bases; junction bases outside the gene matches: 11. CDR1 and CDR2 from the germline V gene are MNHEY and SMNVEV (reference sequence). This CDR3 region has 17 residues. Here the CDR3 reads CASSLIETSGGWNIQYF. The CDR3 region has the DNA TGTGCCAGCAGTCTAATAGAGACTAGCGGGGGGTGGAACATTCAGTACTTC.

Worth noting for this clone: At the DNA level, this CDR3 is encoded by other sequences in the same sample as well. The chain combines TRBV18 with TRBJ1-2; D gene uncertain. The CDR3 runs 13 residues. Trimming removed 2 bases from V and 1 base from J, with 5 bases in between. CDR1 and CDR2 (germline): KGHSH, LQKENI. CDR3: CASSPGSNYGYTF. The CDR3 nucleotides are TGTGCCAGCTCACCAGGGAGTAACTATGGCTACACCTTC.

Note on this clone: The sample contains more than one DNA sequence encoding this CDR3. The chain joins TRBV6-1 to TRBJ2-5, with D possibly matching TRBD2 (6 bases). The germline CDR1 and CDR2 sequences are MNHNS and SASEGT. V lost 6 bases, J lost 2 bases, and 10 bases lay in between. The CDR3 is made up of 13 amino acids. Here the CDR3 reads CASRSGGQETQYF. The CDR3 DNA reads TGTGCCAGCAGGTCAGGAGGGCAAGAGACCCAGTACTTC.

This clone was seen once. The chain combines TRBV7-6 with TRBJ2-7; D ambiguous. The CDR3 length is 14 residues. V dropped 1 base and J dropped 2 bases, with 9 bases sitting between them. Germline V gives CDR1 SGHVS, CDR2 FNYEAQ. CDR3 amino acids: CASSLEIKTYEQYF. The DNA of the CDR3 is TGTGCCAGCAGCTTAGAAATAAAAACCTACGAGCAGTACTTC.

The rearrangement joins TRBV7-6 to TRBJ1-6; no clear D gene. The germline V and J ends were trimmed by 5 bases and 8 bases, with 7 bases remaining between them. The CDR3 sequence is 12 residues long. Looked up from germline, CDR1 is SGHVS and CDR2 is FNYEAQ. Here the CDR3 reads CASSTRDSPLHF. In DNA form, the CDR3 reads TGTGCCAGCAGCACCCGAGATTCACCCCTCCACTTT.

The chain links TRBV18 to TRBJ2-1; D uncertain. Trimming took off 6 bases at V and 5 bases at J, with 11 bases between the two ends. CDR1 and CDR2 (germline): KGHSH, LQKENI. The CDR3 runs 13 residues. The CDR3 nucleotides are TGTGCCAGCTCCCACAGAACCGACAATGAGCAGTTCTTC. Its translation is CASSHRTDNEQFF.

V usage is TRBV9 and J usage is TRBJ2-3; D ambiguous. V lost 3 bases and J 6 bases, leaving 11 bases between the germline ends. The CDR3 is 13 amino acids. Per the germline V gene, CDR1 is SGDLS and CDR2 is YYNGEE. The DNA for the CDR3 is TGTGCCAGCAGCGCCCTCGATGGCGATACGCAGTATTTT. It specifies CASSALDGDTQYF.